This TCR beta chain stems from a study of T cells in Graves' hyperthyroidism and ophthalmopathy (dated by TCRdb to the late 2010s). Study-wide context: Peripheral blood samples were taken at the time of initial diagnosis, prior to any treatment. The 100 discovery patients were divided at random into training and test sets in a 7:3 ratio. Prospective prediction of ophthalmopathy was tested in an independent validation cohort consisting of 18 hyperthyroidism patients and around 16 patients who later progressed to ophthalmopathy. The paper describes TCR Vbeta CDR3 sequencing of about 140 peripheral blood samples, made up of about 40 ophthalmopathy patients, some 80 hyperthyroidism patients and about 17 progressor patients. After sampling, hyperthyroidism patients received methimazole starting at 30 mg daily, and ophthalmopathy patients received high-dose intravenous methylprednisolone. TCR V-J signatures able to tell the groups apart were searched for in a discovery cohort of 100 or so patients, of whom 40 to 45 had Graves' ophthalmopathy and roughly 57 had stable Graves' hyperthyroidism. In several Graves' hyperthyroidism patients, the study also compared T-cell repertoires from thyroid tissue with T-cell repertoires from blood.

The TCR beta CDR3 regions were amplified from the RNA transcripts. The TCR CDR3 was subjected to a first round of RT-PCR using the HTBI primer set and the Qiagen OneStep RT-PCR kit. A second multiplex PCR round built the libraries, followed by size selection and purification. Sequencing of the libraries was done on an Illumina HiSeq2000 using paired-end 100 bp reads. As for the authors' bioinformatics: SOAPnuke was used to process the raw data, throwing out any read that contained adapters or uncalled bases, had a mean Phred below 15, or lacked an exact constant-primer or identifier match. COPE v1.2.5 was used to merge the high-quality paired reads, and each unique nucleotide sequence was defined as a clonotype. MiTCR v1.1 was used to align clonotypes to the IMGT TRBV, TRBD and TRBJ reference segments. Only V-J combinations with frequency above 0.0001, covering approximately 99% of repertoires, were analysed. A TCS score was defined as the ratio between F50 (clonal expansion) and ExV (chaos), using BLOSUM62-based TCRdist between CDR3 peptides within each V-J. Welch's t-statistics and random forest reduced some 510 V-J features to 13, which were used in a naive Bayes classifier (R e1071). TCRdb applied fastp at Q25 and MiXCR to the public reads, then kept only in-frame beta chains. Records with the same CDR3 protein are collapsed into one entry carrying the most frequent genes and DNA. The V and J calls were not made by the authors but by TCRdb's processing. For this sample there are hundreds of thousands of distinct CDR3 sequences; about 15% appear just once. Of the sample, approximately 23% falls within the top ten clones.

On the study overall, not on this receptor specifically: In validation, progression to ophthalmopathy was predicted by the model with approximately 67% sensitivity and about 72% specificity, a median of around 5.9 months before onset. In cross-validation, a model built on a 13 V-J signature told ophthalmopathy apart from stable hyperthyroidism with less than 90% sensitivity and around 81% specificity, and in testing the same model reached 80%/75%. No statistical method was used to fix the sample size in advance, and group allocation was not hidden from the investigators. Blood samples also contained most of the expanded thyroid clonotypes (frequency above 0.001), which suggests that blood repertoires may reflect thyroid immune responses.

V is reduced by 6 bases and J by 0 bases, leaving a spacing of 6 bases between them. The germline V gene encodes CDR1 ENHRY and CDR2 SYGVKD. There are 13 amino acids in the CDR3, from cysteine to phenylalanine inclusive. Here the CDR3 DNA is all that survives: 39 bases in frame from base 1. This clonotype was observed many times. Its antigen is not yet known. No base qualities exist here, and no much larger clone lies one base off it. Stable Graves' hyperthyroidism was defined as the absence of progression to ophthalmopathy over 18 months of follow-up. Hyperthyroidism patients were newly diagnosed, with disease duration under 2 months, and aged 18 to 65 years. Exclusion was applied to patients with uncontrolled infections, other autoimmune diseases, pregnancy or lactation. Diagnoses were based on clinical symptoms, serum thyroxine and TRAb, thyroid ultrasound and orbital computed tomography. Ficoll-Paque density gradient centrifugation was used to isolate PBMCs from about 10 ml of fresh peripheral blood. Total RNA was extracted with Trizol reagent, and quality was checked on an Agilent 2100 Bioanalyzer.

The receptor chain draws on TRBV10-3 and TRBJ1-5; the D gene assignment is ambiguous. This TCR derives from a woman in her twenties or thirties with Graves' hyperthyroidism. The sequenced sample consisted of blood. The CDR3 in this case is CAISQSSNQPQHF. The bases are TGTGCCATCAGCCAAAGTAGCAATCAGCCCCAGCATTTT.